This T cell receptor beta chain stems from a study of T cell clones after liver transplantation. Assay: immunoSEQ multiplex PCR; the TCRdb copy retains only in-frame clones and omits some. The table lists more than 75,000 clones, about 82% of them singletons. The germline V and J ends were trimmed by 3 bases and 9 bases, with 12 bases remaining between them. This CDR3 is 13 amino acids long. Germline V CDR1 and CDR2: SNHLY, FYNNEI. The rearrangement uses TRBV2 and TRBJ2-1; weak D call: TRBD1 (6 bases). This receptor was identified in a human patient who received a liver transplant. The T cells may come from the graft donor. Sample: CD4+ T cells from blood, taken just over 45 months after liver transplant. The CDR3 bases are TGTGCCAGCAGTGATAAACAGGGCGGTGAGCAGTTCTTC. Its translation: CASSDKQGGEQFF.